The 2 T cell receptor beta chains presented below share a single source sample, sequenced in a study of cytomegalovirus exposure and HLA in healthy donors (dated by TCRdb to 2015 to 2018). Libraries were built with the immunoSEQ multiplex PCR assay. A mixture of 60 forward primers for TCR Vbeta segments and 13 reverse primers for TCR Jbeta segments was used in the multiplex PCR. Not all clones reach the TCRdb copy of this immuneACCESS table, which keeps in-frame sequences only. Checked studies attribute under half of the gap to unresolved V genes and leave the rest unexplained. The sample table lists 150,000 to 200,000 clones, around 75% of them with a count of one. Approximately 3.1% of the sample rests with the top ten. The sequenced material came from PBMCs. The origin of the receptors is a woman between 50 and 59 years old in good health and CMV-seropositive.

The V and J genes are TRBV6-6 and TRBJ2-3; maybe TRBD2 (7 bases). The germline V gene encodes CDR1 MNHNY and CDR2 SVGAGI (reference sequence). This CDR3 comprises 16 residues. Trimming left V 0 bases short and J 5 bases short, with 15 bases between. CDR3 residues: CASSYSNAGAGDTQYF. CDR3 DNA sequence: TGTGCCAGCAGTTACTCGAATGCGGGGGCGGGAGATACGCAGTATTTT.

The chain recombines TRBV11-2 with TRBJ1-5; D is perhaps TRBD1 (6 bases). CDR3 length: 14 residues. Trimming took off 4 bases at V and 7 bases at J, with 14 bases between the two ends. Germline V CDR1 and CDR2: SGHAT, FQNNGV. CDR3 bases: TGTGCCAGCAGCTCGACAGGAGTTGGGCAGCCCCAGCATTTT. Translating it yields CASSSTGVGQPQHF.